A single sample is the source of the 17 T cell receptor beta chains below, sequenced in a study of identifying expanded T cells in peripheral blood (dated by TCRdb to between 2018 and 2021). The receptor library was made with the immunoSEQ multiplex PCR assay. Held by TCRdb, this immuneACCESS table contains in-frame sequences only and omits some clones. Under half of the omission traces to an unresolved V gene where checked; the cause of the rest is unknown. The sample table shows over 90,000 clones, and about 87% are seen once. The ten largest clonotypes hold approximately 14% of the sample. The sample consisted of blood. These TCRs come from a person aged 18-70 years in good health.

The table lists this clone with a count of one. The gene calls are TRBV6-8 and TRBJ1-2; 7 nucleotides match TRBD1. With 7 bases clipped from V and 2 bases from J, the junction kept 7 bases outside the gene matches. Germline V gene lookup returns CDR1 MNHGY and CDR2 SAAAGT. The CDR3 runs to 14 residues. The CDR3 loop is CASIPRQGNYGYTF. The CDR3 region has the DNA TGTGCCAGCATCCCAAGACAGGGCAACTATGGCTACACCTTC.

The chain couples TRBV6-1 to TRBJ1-1, with TRBD1 as a possible D gene (5 bases). The CDR3 runs 13 residues. Germline V CDR1 and CDR2: MNHNS, SASEGT. Trimming took 2 bases from V and 4 from J, leaving 8 bases between them. CDR3 nucleotide sequence: TGTGCCAGCAGTGAACCAGGGAGCACTGAAGCTTTCTTT. It is translated as CASSEPGSTEAFF.

This chain uses TRBV4-2 with TRBJ1-6; D is possibly TRBD1 (6 bases). The length of the CDR3 is 15 residues. V shed 5 bases and J shed 5 bases, with 13 bases lying between them. Germline values: CDR1 LGHNA, CDR2 YNFKEQ. The CDR3, as DNA: TGTGCCAGCAGCTTGGTTGCAGGGGATAATTCACCCCTCCACTTT. This gives the protein CASSLVAGDNSPLHF.

The rearrangement links TRBV13 to TRBJ2-1, with D tentatively TRBD1 (5 bases). Germline CDR1 reads PRHDT; CDR2 reads FYEKMQ (reference sequence). This CDR3 is 11 amino acids long. Deletions cut 5 bases from V and 13 bases from J, with 12 bases between. In DNA form, the CDR3 reads TGTGCCAGCAGCACTCAGGGTCATCAGTTCTTC. It specifies CASSTQGHQFF. Full variable domain (outside the CDR3, taken from reference TRBV13 and TRBJ2-1): AAGVIQSPRHLIKEKRETATLKCYPIPRHDTVYWYQQGPGQDPQFLISFYEKMQSDKGSIPDRFSAQQFSDYHSELNMSSLELGDSALYFCASSTQGHQFFGPGTRLTVL.

This sequence joins TRBV10-1 and TRBJ2-7; 13 bases match TRBD2. The V gene end was trimmed by 4 bases and the J gene end by 2 bases; junction bases not matched to a gene: 5. Germline V CDR1 and CDR2: WNHNN, SYGVQD (reference sequence). The CDR3 loop spans 16 amino acids. In nucleotides, the CDR3 is TGCGCCAGCAGTGCAGGGACTAGCGGGACACCCTACGAGCAGTACTTC. Its translation is CASSAGTSGTPYEQYF.

This clone was recorded once. J is TRBJ1-4 and V is TRBV7-2; D is undetermined. The CDR3 is made up of 16 amino acids. Germline CDR1 and CDR2: SGHTA and FQGNSA. The ends were cut back, 5 bases at V and 5 bases at J, with 18 bases in the middle. In DNA, the CDR3 is TGTGCCAGCAGCCCAGATTTCACGGGGATAAATGAAAAACTGTTTTTT. This codes for CASSPDFTGINEKLFF.

V and J are TRBV2 and TRBJ2-3; 8 bases match TRBD1. The CDR3 totals 15 residues. Germline CDR1 is SNHLY and CDR2 is FYNNEI. V lost 8 bases to trimming and J lost 0 bases; unmatched junction nucleotides: 7. The CDR3: CASAKQGASTDTQYF. For the CDR3, the DNA is TGTGCCAGCGCAAAGCAGGGGGCCAGCACAGATACGCAGTATTTT.

J is TRBJ1-5 and V is TRBV7-9; D is perhaps TRBD1 (6 bases). Germline-derived CDR1 and CDR2 are SEHNR and FQNEAQ (reference sequence). Deletions cut 1 base from V and 7 bases from J, with 11 bases between. CDR3 length: 14 residues. CDR3 sequence: CASSLGGDTQPQHF. In DNA, the CDR3 is TGTGCCAGCAGCTTAGGCGGGGACACGCAGCCCCAGCATTTT.

This chain uses TRBV18 with TRBJ2-7, with 7 bases identical to TRBD1. Germline V gives CDR1 KGHSH, CDR2 LQKENI. This CDR3 region has 14 residues. V was clipped by 5 bases and J by 1 base; unmatched bases: 5. The CDR3 nucleotides are TGTGCCAGCTCAACAAGCAGGGGGTCCTACGAGCAGTACTTC. This sequence encodes CASSTSRGSYEQYF.

This rearrangement joins TRBV6-1 to TRBJ2-6, with a tentative D call TRBD2 (5 bases). V shed 5 bases and J shed 2 bases, with 10 bases lying between them. The germline gives CDR1 MNHNS, CDR2 SASEGT. This CDR3 contains 15 residues. CDR3: CASSLGGPGANVLTF. The CDR3, as DNA: TGTGCCAGCAGTTTAGGCGGGCCTGGGGCCAACGTCCTGACTTTC.

The rearrangement links TRBV4-3 to TRBJ1-6; 8 bases match TRBD1. The CDR3 loop spans 17 amino acids. The V segment lost 2 bases and the J segment 5 bases; nucleotides outside the gene matches: 8. Germline CDR1 reads LGHNA; CDR2 reads YSLEER. CDR3 sequence: CASSQRSGGKNNSPLHF. The CDR3 region has the DNA TGCGCCAGCAGCCAAAGATCAGGGGGCAAAAATAATTCACCCCTCCACTTT.

This clone came up once. The genes are TRBV5-6 and TRBJ2-1, with a possible D match to TRBD2 (5 bases). CDR1 is SGHDT, CDR2 YYEEEE, per germline. The CDR3 covers 13 residues. Deletions cut 2 bases from V and 5 bases from J, with 8 bases between. CDR3 protein: CASSFAGDNEQFF. CDR3 DNA sequence: TGTGCCAGCAGCTTTGCGGGTGACAATGAGCAGTTCTTC.

The chain links TRBV6-6 to TRBJ1-2; D may be TRBD1 (6 bases). V lost 6 bases and J lost 2, with 16 bases in between. CDR1 is MNHNY, CDR2 SVGAGI, per germline (reference sequence). There are 15 residues in the CDR3. This CDR3 is CASRETTGKNYGYTF. The CDR3 region has the DNA TGTGCCAGCAGGGAAACTACAGGGAAAAACTATGGCTACACCTTC.

The V gene is TRBV5-8, the J gene TRBJ1-1; D gene uncertain. This CDR3 is 12 amino acids long. Germline V CDR1 and CDR2: SGHTS, YDEGEE. The V end lost 0 bases, the J end lost 0 bases, and 0 bases lay between the germline ends. The CDR3 region has the DNA TGTGCCAGCAGCTTGGTGAACACTGAAGCTTTCTTT. It translates to CASSLVNTEAFF.

The chain joins TRBV18 to TRBJ1-2, with 7 bases that match TRBD1. The V segment lost 5 bases and the J segment 6 bases; nucleotides outside the gene matches: 9. Germline V gene sequence: CDR1 KGHSH, CDR2 LQKENI. The CDR3 totals 14 residues. Written as DNA, the CDR3 is TGTGCCAGCTCAGTCGCCGTCGGGACAGATGGCTACACCTTC. Amino acid sequence: CASSVAVGTDGYTF.

The chain couples TRBV27 to TRBJ2-2, with D perhaps matching TRBD2 (6 bases). The V end lost 4 bases, the J end lost 0 bases, and 15 bases lay between the germline ends. The CDR3 runs 17 residues. Germline V lookup: CDR1 MNHEY, CDR2 SMNVEV (reference sequence). CDR3 nucleotides: TGTGCCAGCAGTTGGGACTCCCGACTAACGAACACCGGGGAGCTGTTTTTT. Encoded protein: CASSWDSRLTNTGELFF.

This clone has ten or more counts. The rearrangement joins TRBV27 to TRBJ1-5; D not resolved. V lost 1 base and J 8 bases, leaving 6 bases between the germline ends. The CDR3 contains 12 residues. Germline V CDR1 and CDR2: MNHEY, SMNVEV (reference sequence). CDR3 in DNA: TGTGCCAGCAGTTTATTGGGCGAGCCCCAGCATTTT. Amino acids: CASSLLGEPQHF.